The subject of this entry is one TCR beta chain. Antigen specificity is unknown. The CDR3 sequence is 17 residues long. The V segment lost 3 bases and the J segment 8 bases; nucleotides outside the gene matches: 11. The germline V gene encodes CDR1 SGHVS and CDR2 FNYEAQ. The data stem from a study of T-cell reconstitution after alpha-beta-depleted transplantation in children. Findings and caveats of the study: Newly produced T cells mostly provided counts and TCRbeta diversity after one year, as hyperexpanded clones declined. There were some patients whose high TCRbeta diversity at day 60 came from surviving recipient T cells and thymic progenitors. By about two months after transplant, alpha-beta T cells reportedly arose from several hundred graft clones that had expanded.

For TCRbeta, the library was prepared with unique molecular identifiers. TCRdb recomputed calls from the PCR reads with MiXCR, one row per CDR3 protein. The sample shows 800,000 to 1,000,000 distinct CDR3 sequences, about 30% of them seen only once. This clonotype was sampled from a boy in the first two years of life who had a stem cell transplant for SCID, so the T cells may come from the graft donor. The source material was PBMCs, mostly from graft donor cells, sampled 360 days after TCRalphabeta/CD19-depleted stem cell transplant. The rearrangement joins TRBV7-6 to TRBJ1-6; 9 bases line up with TRBD1. CDR3 protein: CASSLAGTGYTHSPLHF. The CDR3 coding sequence is TGTGCCAGCAGCTTGGCCGGGACAGGGTACACTCATTCACCCCTCCACTTT.